Sequencing of this T cell receptor (beta chain) was carried out in a study of shared clonotypes between healthy human individuals. Overall study: In total, the donors were two women and a few men aged 18 to 49.

Only in-frame clones appear in the TCRdb table, and some are missing; sequencing was by immunoSEQ multiplex PCR. The sample lists over 2 million clones, roughly 95% occurring once. Whole-study results and caveats: With a few donors compared, about 5% of naive CD4 clonotypes were shared.

This CDR3 has 13 residues. Germline CDR1 reads MDHEN; CDR2 reads SYDVKM. The V end was cut by 4 bases, the J end by 4 bases, with 10 bases between. Comment on this clone: Its specificity is unknown.

A CD45RA+ naive subset and a CD45RA-negative memory subset were split from CD4+ cells. Sequencing input: naive CD4+ T cells sorted from blood. Subset given: CD45RA+ positively selected. The chain employs TRBV28 and TRBJ1-1; D is perhaps TRBD1 (6 bases). The origin of this receptor is a man aged 18 to 29 in good health. The CDR3 sequence: CASSWTDGTEAFF. The CDR3 DNA reads as TGTGCCAGCAGTTGGACAGATGGCACTGAAGCTTTCTTT. Complete variable domain (other parts from reference TRBV28 and TRBJ1-1): DVKVTQSSRYLVKRTGEKVFLECVQDMDHENMFWYRQDPGLGLRLIYFSYDVKMKEKGDIPEGYSVSREKKERFSLILESASTNQTSMYLCASSWTDGTEAFFGQGTRLTVV.